This TCR beta chain was retrieved from a study of blood T cell repertoires in COVID-19. Profiled with immunoSEQ multiplex PCR; TCRdb holds only in-frame clones, not every one. The sample holds 100,000 or so clones, 70% to 90% seen once. Regarding this clone: Compared with germline, one end of the junction differs, possibly owing to a read error.

The CDR3 loop spans 18 amino acids. Germline lookup yields CDR1 MNHNS and CDR2 SASEGT. The chain has TRBV6-1 and TRBJ1-5; 12 nucleotides line up with TRBD1. Sequencing input: peripheral blood. The TCR comes from a man aged 55-75 years with acute or convalescent COVID-19. The CDR3 DNA reads as TGTGCCAGCAGTAAAGCGGGGCTGGGACAGGGGGCTGGCCAGCCCCAGCATTTT. Translating gives CASSKAGLGQGAGQPQHF.